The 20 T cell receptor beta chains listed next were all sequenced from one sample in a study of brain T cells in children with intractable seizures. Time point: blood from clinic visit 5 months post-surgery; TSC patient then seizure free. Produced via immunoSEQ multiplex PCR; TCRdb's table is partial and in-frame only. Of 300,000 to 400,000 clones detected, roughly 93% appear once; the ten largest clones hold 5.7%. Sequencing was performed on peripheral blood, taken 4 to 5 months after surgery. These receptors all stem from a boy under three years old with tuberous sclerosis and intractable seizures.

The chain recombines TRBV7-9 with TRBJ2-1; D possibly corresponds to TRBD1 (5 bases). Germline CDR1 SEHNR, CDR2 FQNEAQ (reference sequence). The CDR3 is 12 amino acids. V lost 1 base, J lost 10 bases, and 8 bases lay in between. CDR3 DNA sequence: TGTGCCAGCAGCTTAGGGGGCTGGGAGCAGTTCTTC. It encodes CASSLGGWEQFF.

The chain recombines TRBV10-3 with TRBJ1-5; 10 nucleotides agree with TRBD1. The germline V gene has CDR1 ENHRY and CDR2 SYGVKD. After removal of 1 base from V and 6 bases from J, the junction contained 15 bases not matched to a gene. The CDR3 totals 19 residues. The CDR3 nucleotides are TGTGCCATCAGTGAGTTACTATTTACCGGGACAGGGGACGTTCAGCCCCAGCATTTT. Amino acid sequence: CAISELLFTGTGDVQPQHF.

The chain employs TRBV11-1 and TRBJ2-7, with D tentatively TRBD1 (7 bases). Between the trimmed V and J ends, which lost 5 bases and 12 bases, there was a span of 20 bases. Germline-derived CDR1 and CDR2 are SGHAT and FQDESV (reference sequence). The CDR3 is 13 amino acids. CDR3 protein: CASSPATGRSLYF. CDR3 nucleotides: TGTGCCAGCAGCCCGGCGACAGGGAGGTCTCTGTACTTC.

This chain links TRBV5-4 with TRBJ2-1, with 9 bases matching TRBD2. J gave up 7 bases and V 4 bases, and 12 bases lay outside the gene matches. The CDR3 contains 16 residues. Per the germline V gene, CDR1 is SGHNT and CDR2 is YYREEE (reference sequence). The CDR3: CASSPSPSGIGNEQFF. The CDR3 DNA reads TGTGCCAGCAGCCCTTCCCCTAGCGGGATAGGGAATGAGCAGTTCTTC.

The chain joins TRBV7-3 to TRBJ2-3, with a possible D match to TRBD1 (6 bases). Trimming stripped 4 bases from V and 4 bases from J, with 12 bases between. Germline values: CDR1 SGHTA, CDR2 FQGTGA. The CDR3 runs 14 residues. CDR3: CASSSRDKADTQYF. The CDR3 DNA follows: TGTGCCAGCAGCTCCCGGGACAAAGCAGATACGCAGTATTTT. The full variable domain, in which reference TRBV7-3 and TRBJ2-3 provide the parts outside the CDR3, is GAGVSQTPSNKVTEKGKYVELRCDPISGHTALYWYRQSLGQGPEFLIYFQGTGAADDSGLPNDRFFAVRPEGSVSTLKIQRTERGDSAVYLCASSSRDKADTQYFGPGTRLTVL.

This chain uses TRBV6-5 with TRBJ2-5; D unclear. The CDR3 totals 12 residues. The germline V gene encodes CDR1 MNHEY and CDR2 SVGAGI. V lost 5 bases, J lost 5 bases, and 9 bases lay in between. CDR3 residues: CASSPTLETQYF. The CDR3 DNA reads TGTGCCAGCAGTCCCACACTGGAGACCCAGTACTTC.

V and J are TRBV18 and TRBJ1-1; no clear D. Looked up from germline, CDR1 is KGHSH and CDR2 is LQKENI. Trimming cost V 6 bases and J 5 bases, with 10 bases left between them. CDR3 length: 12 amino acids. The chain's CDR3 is CASSPDGTEAFF. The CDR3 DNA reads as TGTGCCAGCTCTCCGGACGGGACTGAAGCTTTCTTT.

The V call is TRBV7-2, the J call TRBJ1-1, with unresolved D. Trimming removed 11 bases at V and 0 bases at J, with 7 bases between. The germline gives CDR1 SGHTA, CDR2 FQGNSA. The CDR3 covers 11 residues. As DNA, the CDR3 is TGTGCCTCTGGGATGAACACTGAAGCTTTCTTT. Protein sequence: CASGMNTEAFF.

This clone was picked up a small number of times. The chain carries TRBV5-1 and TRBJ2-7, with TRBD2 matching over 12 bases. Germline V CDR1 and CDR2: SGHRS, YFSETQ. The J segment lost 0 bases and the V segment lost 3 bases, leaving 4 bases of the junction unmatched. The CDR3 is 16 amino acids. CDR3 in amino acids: CASSSMTSGGSYEQYF. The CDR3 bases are TGCGCCAGCAGCTCCATGACTAGCGGGGGCTCCTACGAGCAGTACTTC.

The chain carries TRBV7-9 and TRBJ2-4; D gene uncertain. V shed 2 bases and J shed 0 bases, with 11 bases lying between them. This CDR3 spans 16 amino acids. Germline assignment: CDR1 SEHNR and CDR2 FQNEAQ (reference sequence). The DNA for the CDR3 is TGTGCCAGCAGCTTATCCTCTAACATAGCCAAAAACATTCAGTACTTC. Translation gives CASSLSSNIAKNIQYF.

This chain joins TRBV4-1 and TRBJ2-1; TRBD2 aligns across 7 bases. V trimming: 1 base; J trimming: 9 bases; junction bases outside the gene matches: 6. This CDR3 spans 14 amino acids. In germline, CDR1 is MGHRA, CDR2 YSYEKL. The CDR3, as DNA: TGCGCCAGCAGCCAAGGGGGGAGGGGAGGTGAGCAGTTCTTC. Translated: CASSQGGRGGEQFF.

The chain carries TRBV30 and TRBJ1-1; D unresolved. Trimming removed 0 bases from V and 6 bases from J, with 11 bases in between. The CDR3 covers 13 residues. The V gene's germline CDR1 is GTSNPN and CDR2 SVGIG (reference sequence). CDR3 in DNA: TGTGCCTGGAGTGTACAACAGTTTTCTGAAGCTTTCTTT. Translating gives CAWSVQQFSEAFF.

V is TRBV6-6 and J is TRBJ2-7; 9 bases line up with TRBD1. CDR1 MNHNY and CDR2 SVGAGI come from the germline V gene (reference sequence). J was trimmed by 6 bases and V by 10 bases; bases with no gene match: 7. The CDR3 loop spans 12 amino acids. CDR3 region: CANSGTGFEQYF. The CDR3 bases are TGTGCCAATTCCGGGACAGGGTTCGAGCAGTACTTC.

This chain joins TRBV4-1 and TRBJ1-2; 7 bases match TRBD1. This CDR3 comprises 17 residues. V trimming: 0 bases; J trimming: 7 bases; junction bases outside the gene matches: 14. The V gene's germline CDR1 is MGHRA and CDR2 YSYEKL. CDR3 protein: CASSQETLVDRAAGYTF. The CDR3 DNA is TGCGCCAGCAGCCAAGAGACCCTTGTCGACAGGGCGGCTGGCTACACCTTC.

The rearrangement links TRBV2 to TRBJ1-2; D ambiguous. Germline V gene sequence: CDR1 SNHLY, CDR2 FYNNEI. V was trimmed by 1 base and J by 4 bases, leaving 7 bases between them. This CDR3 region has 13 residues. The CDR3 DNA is TGTGCCAGCAGTGAAGGGATGTCCTATGGCTACACCTTC. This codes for CASSEGMSYGYTF.

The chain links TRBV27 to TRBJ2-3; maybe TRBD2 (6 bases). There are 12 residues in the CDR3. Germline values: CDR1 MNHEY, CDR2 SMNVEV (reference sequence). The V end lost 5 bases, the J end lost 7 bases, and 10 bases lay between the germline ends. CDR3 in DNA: TGTGCCAGCAGTCGGGACTTAAATACGCAGTATTTT. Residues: CASSRDLNTQYF.

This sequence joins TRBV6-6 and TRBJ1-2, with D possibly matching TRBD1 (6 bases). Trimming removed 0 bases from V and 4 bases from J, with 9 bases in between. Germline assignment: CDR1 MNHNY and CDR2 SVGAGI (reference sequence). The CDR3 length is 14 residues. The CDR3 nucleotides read TGTGCCAGCAGTTACTCTCCGGGGGCCTATGGCTACACCTTC. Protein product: CASSYSPGAYGYTF.

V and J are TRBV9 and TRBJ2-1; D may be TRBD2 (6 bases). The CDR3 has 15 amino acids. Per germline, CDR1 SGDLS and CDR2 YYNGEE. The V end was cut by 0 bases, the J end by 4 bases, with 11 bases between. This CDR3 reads CASSVGGGGYNEQFF. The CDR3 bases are TGTGCCAGCAGCGTAGGGGGAGGCGGTTACAATGAGCAGTTCTTC. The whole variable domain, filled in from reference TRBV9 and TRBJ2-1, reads DSGVTQTPKHLITATGQRVTLRCSPRSGDLSVYWYQQSLDQGLQFLIQYYNGEERAKGNILERFSAQQFPDLHSELNLSSLELGDSALYFCASSVGGGGYNEQFFGPGTRLTVL.

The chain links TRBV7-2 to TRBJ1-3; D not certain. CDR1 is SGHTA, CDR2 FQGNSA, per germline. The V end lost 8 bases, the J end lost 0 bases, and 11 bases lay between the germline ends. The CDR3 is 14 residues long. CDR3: CASSATYSGNTIYF. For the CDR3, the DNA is TGTGCCAGCTCCGCCACCTACTCTGGAAACACCATATATTTT.

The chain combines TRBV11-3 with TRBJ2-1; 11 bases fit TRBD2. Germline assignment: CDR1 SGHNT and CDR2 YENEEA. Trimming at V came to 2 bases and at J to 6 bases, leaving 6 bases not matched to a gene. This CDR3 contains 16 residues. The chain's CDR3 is CASSLFLAGGSNEQFF. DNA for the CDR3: TGTGCCAGCAGCTTATTCCTAGCGGGAGGAAGCAATGAGCAGTTCTTC.